This TCR beta chain was documented in a study of cytomegalovirus exposure and HLA in healthy donors. A word on this clone: The antigen is undetermined.

The CDR3 covers 14 residues. V gave up 4 bases and J gave up 3 bases, with 12 bases separating them. Germline V CDR1 and CDR2: SEHNR, FQNEAQ (reference sequence). The donors were in the approximately 120-subject validation cohort; that cohort was separate from the approximately 700-subject first cohort. General observations from the study: The investigators catalogued about 170 TCR beta chains as cytomegalovirus-associated. Cytomegalovirus status was reportedly diagnosed by the classifier with high specificity and sensitivity.

Data came from immunoSEQ multiplex PCR; TCRdb stores just in-frame clones and leaves some out. The sample carries around 230,000 clones, approximately 86% recorded once. This TCR derives from a young woman in good health and CMV-seropositive. Sequencing used PBMCs. The chain joins TRBV7-9 to TRBJ1-1; D unresolved. The CDR3 nucleotides read TGTGCCAGCAGCTCCCCGGCCGCGGACACTGAAGCTTTCTTT. As protein: CASSSPAADTEAFF.